This TCR beta chain was found in a study of Tregs in tolerant kidney transplant recipients. General study results and limits: Biological reproducibility was not directly addressed in this study. Validation in larger populations is needed because few patients were studied.

Of note for this clone: Its antigen is unknown.

Thawed PBMCs were FACS-sorted into unstimulated CD4+CD25+CD127- regulatory T cells, CD4+CD25- non-regulatory cells, CD4 and CD8 cells. Profiling relied on immunoSEQ multiplex PCR, and the TCRdb table lists in-frame clones only, not all of them. The sample contains just under 65,000 clones, nearly 98% of which appear only once. V shed 3 bases and J 4 bases; nucleotides not matched to a gene: 12. The CDR3 loop spans 17 amino acids. Germline CDR1 LGHNA, CDR2 YNFKEQ. The chain carries TRBV4-2 and TRBJ2-1, with 7 bases matching TRBD1. The receptor comes from a human donor who received a combined kidney and bone marrow transplant. The source material was Tregs from blood, sampled before the transplant. The CDR3 DNA sequence: TGTGCCAGCAGCCACAAAAGGGGGCTTCCCCTTTACAATGAGCAGTTCTTC. Translation gives CASSHKRGLPLYNEQFF.